Sequencing of this T cell receptor beta chain was carried out in a study of T cells in Graves' hyperthyroidism and ophthalmopathy. V was shortened by 5 bases and J by 0 bases, with 11 bases between the two germline ends. The V gene's germline CDR1 is SQVTM and CDR2 ANQGSEA. CDR3 length: 14 residues. Amplified TCR beta CDR3 regions derived from RNA transcripts. First-round RT-PCR of the TCR CDR3 relied on the HTBI primer set. TCRdb re-derived calls from the multiplex PCR reads in MiXCR, one entry per CDR3 protein. This sample has 690,000 or so distinct CDR3 sequences, with approximately 19% found just once.

Sequenced sample: blood. J is TRBJ2-4 and V is TRBV29-1; D not certain. The clonotype was recovered from a woman between 45 and 60 years old with Graves' hyperthyroidism that later progressed to Graves' ophthalmopathy. The CDR3 region is CSVRANLAKNIQYF. As DNA, the CDR3 is TGCAGCGTTCGAGCAAACCTAGCCAAAAACATTCAGTACTTC.